One and the same sample provided the 27 T cell receptor beta chains below, sequenced in a study of blood T cell repertoires in COVID-19. Here immunoSEQ multiplex PCR was the method, and the copy in TCRdb shows in-frame clones only, minus some. The sample has over 350,000 clones; roughly nine tenths are singletons. Sequencing input: PBMCs or T cells enriched from blood (not recorded which). These receptors all stem from a woman between 40 and 50 years old who had been exposed to COVID-19.

This chain uses TRBV29-1 with TRBJ2-7, with a possible D match to TRBD1 (6 bases). The CDR3 contains 12 residues. Germline values: CDR1 SQVTM, CDR2 ANQGSEA. Between the trimmed V and J ends, which lost 2 bases and 7 bases, there was a span of 12 bases. The CDR3 coding sequence is TGCAGCGTTGAAAGAGGGGGTTATGAGCAGTACTTC. This translates into CSVERGGYEQYF.

The chain has TRBV19 and TRBJ1-1, with a weak D call TRBD1 (5 bases). Germline CDR1 LNHDA, CDR2 SQIVND (reference sequence). The CDR3 contains 11 residues. V lost 7 bases and J 6 bases, leaving 9 bases between the germline ends. The CDR3 DNA sequence: TGTGCCAGTATCCGGGGGGCTGAAGCTTTCTTT. Amino acids: CASIRGAEAFF.

This clone was picked up a small number of times. The gene calls are TRBV5-1 and TRBJ2-3, with a possible D match to TRBD2 (5 bases). Germline CDR1 reads SGHRS; CDR2 reads YFSETQ. With 3 bases removed from V and 2 bases from J, the gap between germline ends came to 25 bases. The CDR3 is 19 amino acids. CDR3 protein: CASSSTPITRSSNTDTQYF. CDR3 in DNA: TGCGCCAGCAGCTCAACGCCGATCACTAGATCTTCCAACACAGATACGCAGTATTTT. The full variable domain, with the rest looked up from reference TRBV5-1 and TRBJ2-3, is KAGVTQTPRYLIKTRGQQVTLSCSPISGHRSVSWYQQTPGQGLQFLFEYFSETQRNKGNFPGRFSGRQFSNSRSEMNVSTLELGDSALYLCASSSTPITRSSNTDTQYFGPGTRLTVL.

The chain links TRBV19 to TRBJ1-5, with 8 nucleotides matching TRBD1. The CDR3 loop spans 15 amino acids. The germline CDR1 and CDR2 sequences are LNHDA and SQIVND (reference sequence). After removal of 6 bases from V and 4 bases from J, the junction contained 8 bases not matched to a gene. The CDR3 loop is CASRPDRAGNQPQHF. In DNA, the CDR3 is TGTGCCAGTAGACCGGACAGGGCGGGTAATCAGCCCCAGCATTTT.

This clone was observed once. The V gene is TRBV6-6, the J gene TRBJ1-2; 9 positions match TRBD1. Losses at the gene ends were 6 bases for V and 8 bases for J; bases not matched to a gene: 10. Germline CDR1 reads MNHNY; CDR2 reads SVGAGI (reference sequence). This CDR3 is 14 amino acids long. In DNA form, the CDR3 reads TGTGCCAGCAGCCCGGACAGGGGCAGGAGAGGCTACACCTTC. Translated, it gives CASSPDRGRRGYTF.

CDR3 coding DNA: TGTGCCAGCAGTATACGGACAGGGCGGACTGAAGCTTTCTTT. Its protein product is CASSIRTGRTEAFF. The J gene is TRBJ1-1, the V gene TRBV2, with TRBD1 identical over 8 bases. The ends lost 5 bases at V and 5 bases at J; junction bases unmatched: 7. The germline V gene has CDR1 SNHLY and CDR2 FYNNEI. The CDR3 spans 14 residues.

The chain uses TRBV5-1 and TRBJ1-2; 8 bases are shared with TRBD1. Trimming removed 0 bases from V and 7 bases from J; junction bases left unmatched: 14. From germline, CDR1 is SGHRS and CDR2 YFSETQ. The CDR3 runs to 17 residues. The CDR3 nucleotides read TGCGCCAGCAGCTTGGGAGTCTCTGGACAGGGAGGCACTGGCTACACCTTC. Protein: CASSLGVSGQGGTGYTF.

The CDR3: CAWSLPGGSNQPQHF. CDR3 sequence (DNA): TGTGCCTGGAGTCTACCGGGGGGGAGCAATCAGCCCCAGCATTTT. The chain couples TRBV30 to TRBJ1-5; perhaps TRBD1 as D (5 bases). The CDR3 has 15 amino acids. Trimming removed 2 bases from V and 1 base from J, with 12 bases in between. Germline V gives CDR1 GTSNPN, CDR2 SVGIG (reference sequence).

V is TRBV11-3 and J is TRBJ2-7; D perhaps matches TRBD2 (5 bases). The V gene lost 0 bases and the J gene lost 4 bases, with 13 bases spanning the gap. The germline V gene encodes CDR1 SGHNT and CDR2 YENEEA. The CDR3 runs 15 residues. Here the CDR3 reads CASSLDPSPGYEQYF. The CDR3 DNA is TGTGCCAGCAGCTTAGATCCCTCGCCGGGATACGAGCAGTACTTC.

The chain combines TRBV3-1 (or the pseudogene TRBV3-2) with TRBJ2-3, with 15 nucleotides matching TRBD2. Germline CDR1 LGHDT, CDR2 YNNKEL (reference sequence). Unmatched junction bases numbered 3, after V lost 4 bases and J lost 1 base. CDR3 length: 17 residues. CDR3 amino acids: CASSPGLAGGGTDTQYF. The CDR3 DNA is TGTGCCAGCAGCCCGGGACTAGCGGGGGGAGGCACAGATACGCAGTATTTT.

The chain joins TRBV5-5 to TRBJ2-5; 9 bases are a match to TRBD2. This CDR3 is built from 16 residues. V lost 0 bases and J lost 10; bases outside the gene matches: 13. Germline CDR1 is SGHKS and CDR2 is YYEKEE (reference sequence). CDR3 loop: CASSLEGAGGQRVQYF. CDR3 nucleotide sequence: TGTGCCAGCAGCTTGGAGGGAGCGGGGGGTCAGCGGGTCCAGTACTTC. Based on the CDR3 plus reference TRBV5-5 and TRBJ2-5, the full variable domain is DAGVTQSPTHLIKTRGQQVTLRCSPISGHKSVSWYQQVLGQGPQFIFQYYEKEERGRGNFPDRFSARQFPNYSSELNVNALLLGDSALYLCASSLEGAGGQRVQYFGPGTRLLVL.

The CDR3 coding sequence is TGTGCCAGCAGCGGGACTAGCGGGGGGATTAAAAACATTCAGTACTTC. This sequence encodes CASSGTSGGIKNIQYF. The V call is TRBV5-6, the J call TRBJ2-4; 15 nucleotides agree with TRBD2. Germline V gives CDR1 SGHDT, CDR2 YYEEEE. V lost 4 bases, J lost 4 bases, and 3 bases stayed unmatched. This CDR3 is built from 16 residues.

This clone has a handful of counts. The genes are TRBV7-8 and TRBJ2-5, with D perhaps matching TRBD2 (5 bases). V was cut by 0 bases and J by 2 bases, with 10 bases left in between. CDR1 is SGHVS and CDR2 is FQNEAQ in the germline V gene. This CDR3 comprises 15 residues. CDR3 in DNA: TGTGCCAGCAGCTTAGCCCCCGGGGTACAAGAGACCCAGTACTTC. It yields the protein CASSLAPGVQETQYF. The variable domain in full, with the rest retrieved from reference TRBV7-8 and TRBJ2-5, is GAGVSQSPRYKVAKRGQDVALRCDPISGHVSLFWYQQALGQGPEFLTYFQNEAQLDKSGLPSDRFFAERPEGSVSTLKIQRTQQEDSAVYLCASSLAPGVQETQYFGPGTRLLVL.

The chain combines TRBV3-1 (or the pseudogene TRBV3-2) with TRBJ2-7; tentative D call: TRBD2 (5 bases). CDR1 is LGHDT, CDR2 YNNKEL, per germline (reference sequence). This CDR3 has 15 amino acids. Trimming removed 0 bases from V and 7 bases from J, with 16 bases in between. For the CDR3, the DNA is TGTGCCAGCAGCCAAGATACGGGAAGAGCGCGGGAGCAGTACTTC. The encoded protein is CASSQDTGRAREQYF.

The V gene is TRBV5-5, the J gene TRBJ2-2, with D possibly matching TRBD1 (6 bases). V lost 0 bases to trimming and J lost 2 bases, with 11 bases between them. This CDR3 has 16 amino acids. Germline-derived CDR1 and CDR2 are SGHKS and YYEKEE (reference sequence). For the CDR3, the DNA is TGTGCCAGCAGCTTGGTGACAGGCCCCAACACCGGGGAGCTGTTTTTT. Translation: CASSLVTGPNTGELFF.

The chain carries TRBV7-9 and TRBJ1-5; D remains ambiguous. Germline values: CDR1 SEHNR, CDR2 FQNEAQ (reference sequence). Trimming cost V 5 bases and J 0 bases, with 8 bases left between them. The CDR3 covers 14 residues. CDR3 in amino acids: CASSPSNSNQPQHF. CDR3 nucleotides: TGTGCCAGCAGCCCAAGCAATAGCAATCAGCCCCAGCATTTT.

This clone occurred once. V is TRBV15 and J is TRBJ2-2; D ambiguous. The CDR3 is made up of 13 amino acids. The germline V gene has CDR1 LNHNV and CDR2 YYDKDF (reference sequence). V shed 0 bases and J shed 7 bases, with 6 bases lying between them. CDR3 DNA sequence: TGTGCCACCAGCAGAGATATCGGCGGGGAGCTGTTTTTT. This encodes CATSRDIGGELFF.

This clone has just one count. The V gene is TRBV6-5, the J gene TRBJ1-2; D is undetermined. The V and J ends lost 0 bases and 5 bases respectively, with 7 bases between them. CDR3 size: 13 residues. Germline V gene data show CDR1 as MNHEY and CDR2 as SVGAGI. The CDR3 sequence is CASSYSTLYGYTF. The DNA for the CDR3 is TGTGCCAGCAGTTACTCAACCCTATATGGCTACACCTTC.

This rearrangement joins TRBV19 to TRBJ1-3, with a tentative D call TRBD1 (6 bases). Germline CDR1 LNHDA, CDR2 SQIVND (reference sequence). This CDR3 comprises 16 residues. Trimming removed 4 bases at V and 0 bases at J, with 13 bases between. The CDR3 nucleotides are TGTGCCAGTAGTAGAGAAACAGGGTACTCTGGAAACACCATATATTTT. It encodes CASSRETGYSGNTIYF.

The chain couples TRBV12-1 to TRBJ1-2; TRBD1, the D gene given by the table, was not confirmed from the DNA. TRBV12-1 is designated a pseudogene. The CDR3 totals 14 residues. Written as DNA, the CDR3 is TGTGCCAGCAGCTCAGAGGGGGAAGAGGATGGCTACACCTTC. This translates into CASSSEGEEDGYTF.

The chain joins TRBV30 to TRBJ2-7; the match to TRBD2 covers 8 bases. This CDR3 is 13 amino acids long. J lost 4 bases, V lost 3 bases, and 5 bases had no gene match. Germline lookup yields CDR1 GTSNPN and CDR2 SVGIG (reference sequence). The DNA of the CDR3 is TGTGCCTGGAGCGGGGGGGCCTATTACGAGCAGTACTTC. Its protein is CAWSGGAYYEQYF. The variable domain in full, with the rest retrieved from reference TRBV30 and TRBJ2-7, is SQTIHQWPATLVQPVGSPLSLECTVEGTSNPNLYWYRQAAGRGLQLLFYSVGIGQISSEVPQNLSASRPQDRQFILSSKKLLLSDSGFYLCAWSGGAYYEQYFGPGTRLTVT.

This clone was counted a single time. The rearrangement uses TRBV5-4 and TRBJ2-1, with 8 positions matching TRBD1. CDR3 length equals 17 residues. Germline values: CDR1 SGHNT, CDR2 YYREEE (reference sequence). The V segment lost 0 bases and the J segment 6 bases; nucleotides outside the gene matches: 11. CDR3 loop: CASSLEVSRGPLNEQFF. The DNA for the CDR3 is TGTGCCAGCAGCTTGGAGGTTAGCAGGGGGCCCCTCAATGAGCAGTTCTTC.

The chain has TRBV19 and TRBJ1-4; TRBD1 is a possible D gene (6 bases). This CDR3 region has 13 residues. CDR1 is LNHDA, CDR2 SQIVND, per germline (reference sequence). Trimming removed 4 bases at V and 10 bases at J, with 13 bases between. The chain's CDR3 is CASSTAGAVKLFF. In DNA form, the CDR3 reads TGTGCCAGTAGTACCGCAGGGGCAGTAAAACTGTTTTTT.

V and J are TRBV9 and TRBJ1-2; tentative D call: TRBD1 (5 bases). CDR1 is SGDLS and CDR2 is YYNGEE in the germline V gene. With 4 bases removed from V and 3 bases from J, the gap between germline ends came to 13 bases. The CDR3 totals 14 residues. The CDR3 loop reads CASSYRGGDYGYTF. The DNA of the CDR3 is TGTGCCAGCAGCTATCGGGGAGGGGACTATGGCTACACCTTC.

The chain carries TRBV7-6 and TRBJ2-2; TRBD2 matches at 11 bases. The CDR3 loop spans 17 amino acids. Trimming removed 5 bases from V and 0 bases from J; junction bases left unmatched: 5. CDR1 is SGHVS and CDR2 is FNYEAQ in the germline V gene. The CDR3 DNA reads TGTGCCAGCAGCCATGGACTAGCGGGTACGAACACCGGGGAGCTGTTTTTT. It yields the protein CASSHGLAGTNTGELFF.

The V and J genes are TRBV14 and TRBJ1-2, with no clear D. V lost 1 base to trimming and J lost 12 bases, with 9 bases between them. The V gene's germline CDR1 is SGHDN and CDR2 FVKESK. CDR3 size: 11 residues. CDR3 region: CASSQGEGHTF. The DNA for the CDR3 is TGTGCCAGCAGCCAAGGTGAGGGCCACACCTTC.

This chain uses TRBV3-1 (or the pseudogene TRBV3-2) with TRBJ1-2; TRBD1 aligns across 8 bases. Germline CDR1 is LGHDT and CDR2 is YNNKEL (reference sequence). The CDR3 has 12 amino acids. Unmatched junction bases numbered 1, after V lost 2 bases and J lost 8 bases. The CDR3: CASSQQGAGYTF. The CDR3 DNA follows: TGTGCCAGCAGCCAACAGGGGGCGGGCTACACCTTC.